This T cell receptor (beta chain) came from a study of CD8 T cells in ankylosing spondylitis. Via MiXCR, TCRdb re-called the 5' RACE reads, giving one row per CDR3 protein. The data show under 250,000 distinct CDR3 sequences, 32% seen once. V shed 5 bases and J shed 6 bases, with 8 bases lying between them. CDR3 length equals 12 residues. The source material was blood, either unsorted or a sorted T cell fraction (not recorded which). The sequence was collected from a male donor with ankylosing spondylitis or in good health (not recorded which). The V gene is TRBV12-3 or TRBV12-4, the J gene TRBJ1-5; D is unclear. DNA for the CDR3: TGTGCCAGCAGTCCCCTCCCTCAGCCCCAGCATTTT. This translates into CASSPLPQPQHF.